The rows below give T cell receptor beta chains drawn from one sample of a study of T cell repertoires in ileal Crohn's disease. Libraries were prepared by immunoSEQ multiplex PCR; TCRdb keeps only in-frame clonotypes and omits some of them. The sample has roughly 5,000 clones, around 69% seen once. The sequenced sample was ileal tissue. The receptors originated from an adult with Crohn's disease. Each CDR3 is given with its conserved first and last residue. Each record gives: D gene, clone size, J gene, V gene, CDR3 protein. D genes are given only for firm matches. The size of a clone is reported for some rows only, either as once, few or many, or as a class for expanded clones.

d_call: -; clone_size: few; j_call: TRBJ1-3; v_call: TRBV28; cdr3_aa: CASSLWGGTGNTIYF
d_call: -; clone_size: -; j_call: TRBJ1-2; v_call: TRBV7-3; cdr3_aa: CASSLSQGGGYTF
d_call: -; clone_size: -; j_call: TRBJ1-2; v_call: TRBV27; cdr3_aa: CASSFSGGGHYGYTF
d_call: -; clone_size: -; j_call: TRBJ2-1; v_call: TRBV6-4; cdr3_aa: CASSDAHTYNEQFF
d_call: TRBD1; clone_size: -; j_call: TRBJ1-2; v_call: TRBV6-5; cdr3_aa: CASSTGQGASRGYTF
d_call: -; clone_size: -; j_call: TRBJ2-1; v_call: TRBV4-3; cdr3_aa: CASSQRGIVNEQFF
d_call: -; clone_size: -; j_call: TRBJ1-2; v_call: TRBV27; cdr3_aa: CASSFDWKGYGYTF
d_call: -; clone_size: -; j_call: TRBJ1-1; v_call: TRBV7-9; cdr3_aa: CASSSRSGEEGTEAFF
d_call: -; clone_size: -; j_call: TRBJ2-2; v_call: TRBV6-5; cdr3_aa: CASSYSLNTGELFF
d_call: -; clone_size: -; j_call: TRBJ2-7; v_call: TRBV30; cdr3_aa: CARSLPGNSYEQYF
d_call: -; clone_size: few; j_call: TRBJ2-1; v_call: TRBV19; cdr3_aa: CASSRTDNEQFF
d_call: -; clone_size: few; j_call: TRBJ2-1; v_call: TRBV11-3; cdr3_aa: CASSQFNEQFF
d_call: TRBD1; clone_size: few; j_call: TRBJ1-4; v_call: TRBV6-1; cdr3_aa: CASSWGQKNEKLFF
d_call: -; clone_size: -; j_call: TRBJ1-4; v_call: TRBV11-2; cdr3_aa: CASSWDKTNEKLFF
d_call: -; clone_size: few; j_call: TRBJ1-2; v_call: TRBV5-6; cdr3_aa: CASSFGGAPYGYTF
d_call: -; clone_size: large; j_call: TRBJ1-2; v_call: TRBV18; cdr3_aa: CASSPPSGYGYTF
d_call: TRBD2; clone_size: -; j_call: TRBJ2-5; v_call: TRBV4-3; cdr3_aa: CASSQGALAGAGQETQYF
d_call: TRBD2; clone_size: -; j_call: TRBJ2-7; v_call: TRBV15; cdr3_aa: CATSRGDYLREQYF
d_call: -; clone_size: -; j_call: -; v_call: TRBV4-2; cdr3_aa: CASSLTGGRDEQYF
d_call: TRBD1; clone_size: -; j_call: TRBJ2-7; v_call: TRBV29-1; cdr3_aa: CSVGTGEREQYF
d_call: -; clone_size: medium-sized; j_call: TRBJ2-1; v_call: TRBV2; cdr3_aa: CASSEAESRGEQFF
d_call: -; clone_size: -; j_call: TRBJ1-2; v_call: TRBV7-8; cdr3_aa: CASSLAFKGQGYGYTF
d_call: -; clone_size: -; j_call: TRBJ2-1; v_call: TRBV7-9; cdr3_aa: CASAPGPGYPSSYNEQFF
d_call: TRBD1; clone_size: -; j_call: TRBJ2-5; v_call: TRBV10-1; cdr3_aa: CASTRDSPSKETQYF
d_call: TRBD1; clone_size: -; j_call: TRBJ2-5; v_call: TRBV7-9; cdr3_aa: CASSPLGQGLGTQYF
d_call: -; clone_size: few; j_call: TRBJ1-4; v_call: TRBV30; cdr3_aa: CAWSGGTNEKLFF
d_call: TRBD2; clone_size: few; j_call: TRBJ2-5; v_call: TRBV9; cdr3_aa: CASSARGTSGRVKETQYF
d_call: TRBD1; clone_size: -; j_call: TRBJ2-2; v_call: TRBV6-5; cdr3_aa: CASSQRQGTTGELFF